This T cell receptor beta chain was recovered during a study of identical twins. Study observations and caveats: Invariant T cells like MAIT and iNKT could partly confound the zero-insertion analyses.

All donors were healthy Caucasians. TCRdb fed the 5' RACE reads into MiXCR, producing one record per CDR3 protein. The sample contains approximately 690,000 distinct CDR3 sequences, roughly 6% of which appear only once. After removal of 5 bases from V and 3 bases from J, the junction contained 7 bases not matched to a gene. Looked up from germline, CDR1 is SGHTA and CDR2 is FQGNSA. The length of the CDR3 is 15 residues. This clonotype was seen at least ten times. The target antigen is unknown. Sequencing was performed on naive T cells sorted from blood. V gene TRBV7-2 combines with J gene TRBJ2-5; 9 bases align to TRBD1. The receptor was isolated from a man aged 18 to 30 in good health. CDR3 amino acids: CASSLGTGLKETQYF. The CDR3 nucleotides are TGTGCCAGCAGCCTCGGGACAGGGCTAAAAGAGACCCAGTACTTC. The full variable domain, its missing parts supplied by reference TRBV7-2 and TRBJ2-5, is GAGVSQSPSNKVTEKGKDVELRCDPISGHTALYWYRQSLGQGLEFLIYFQGNSAPDKSGLPSDRFSAERTGGSVSTLTIQRTQQEDSAVYLCASSLGTGLKETQYFGPGTRLLVL.